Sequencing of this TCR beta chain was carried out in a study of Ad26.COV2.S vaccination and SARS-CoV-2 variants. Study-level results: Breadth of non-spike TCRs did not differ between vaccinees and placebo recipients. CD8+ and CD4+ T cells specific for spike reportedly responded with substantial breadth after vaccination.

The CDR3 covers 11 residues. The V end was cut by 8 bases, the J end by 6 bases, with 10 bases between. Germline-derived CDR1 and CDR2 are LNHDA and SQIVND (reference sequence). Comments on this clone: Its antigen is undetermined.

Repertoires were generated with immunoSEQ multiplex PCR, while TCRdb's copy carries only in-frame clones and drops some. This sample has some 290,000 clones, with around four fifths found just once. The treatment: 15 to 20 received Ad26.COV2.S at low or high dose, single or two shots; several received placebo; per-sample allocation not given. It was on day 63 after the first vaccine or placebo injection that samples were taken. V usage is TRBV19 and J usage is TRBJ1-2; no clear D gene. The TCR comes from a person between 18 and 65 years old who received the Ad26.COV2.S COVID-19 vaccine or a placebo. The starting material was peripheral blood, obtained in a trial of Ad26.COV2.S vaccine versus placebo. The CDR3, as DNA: TGTGCCAGTTCTGTGTGGGATGGCTACACCTTC. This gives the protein CASSVWDGYTF.